These 31 T cell receptor beta chains were all obtained from the same sample, sequenced in a study of blood T cell repertoires in COVID-19. Clones were read by immunoSEQ multiplex PCR, and TCRdb kept only the in-frame ones, dropping some. There are around 250,000 clones in the sample; 84% occur only once, and roughly 8.6% lies in the top ten. The sequencing input was peripheral blood. The receptor set was obtained from a human donor in a cohort sampled during active COVID-19.

This chain links TRBV19 with TRBJ2-1; TRBD2 matches 10 bases. Per germline, CDR1 LNHDA and CDR2 SQIVND (reference sequence). Trimming cost V 7 bases and J 4 bases; bases outside gene matches: 1. The CDR3 is 13 amino acids. The CDR3 nucleotides read TGTGCCAGTAAACTAGCGGGGTACAATGAGCAGTTCTTC. This gives the protein CASKLAGYNEQFF.

The chain links TRBV7-8 to TRBJ2-2; maybe TRBD1 (6 bases). Germline V gives CDR1 SGHVS, CDR2 FQNEAQ. The CDR3 contains 15 residues. Trimming left V 5 bases short and J 2 bases short, with 12 bases between. The CDR3: CASSAYRVNTGELFF. The CDR3 DNA sequence: TGTGCCAGCAGCGCCTACAGGGTCAACACCGGGGAGCTGTTTTTT. Together with reference TRBV7-8 and TRBJ2-2, the CDR3 gives the full variable domain: GAGVSQSPRYKVAKRGQDVALRCDPISGHVSLFWYQQALGQGPEFLTYFQNEAQLDKSGLPSDRFFAERPEGSVSTLKIQRTQQEDSAVYLCASSAYRVNTGELFFGEGSRLTVL.

The V and J genes are TRBV28 and TRBJ2-1, with a possible D match to TRBD1 (5 bases). The CDR3 runs to 15 residues. V lost 2 bases and J 9 bases, leaving 17 bases between the germline ends. In germline, CDR1 is MDHEN, CDR2 SYDVKM. The CDR3 is CASSLEAGPLAEQFF. CDR3 DNA sequence: TGTGCCAGCAGTTTAGAGGCAGGGCCCTTGGCTGAGCAGTTCTTC. The variable domain in full, completed from reference TRBV28 and TRBJ2-1, reads DVKVTQSSRYLVKRTGEKVFLECVQDMDHENMFWYRQDPGLGLRLIYFSYDVKMKEKGDIPEGYSVSREKKERFSLILESASTNQTSMYLCASSLEAGPLAEQFFGPGTRLTVL.

The chain employs TRBV5-4 and TRBJ2-1; D is perhaps TRBD1 (6 bases). CDR1 and CDR2 from the germline V gene are SGHNT and YYREEE (reference sequence). The CDR3 is 13 amino acids. Trimming shortened V by 5 bases and J by 3 bases, and 9 bases separated the two germline ends. The CDR3 region has the DNA TGTGCCAGCAGTCGGACAGTCTACAATGAGCAGTTCTTC. This translates into CASSRTVYNEQFF. The variable domain in full, with the rest retrieved from reference TRBV5-4 and TRBJ2-1, is ETGVTQSPTHLIKTRGQQVTLRCSSQSGHNTVSWYQQALGQGPQFIFQYYREEENGRGNFPPRFSGLQFPNYSSELNVNALELDDSALYLCASSRTVYNEQFFGPGTRLTVL.

The gene calls are TRBV5-1 and TRBJ1-3; D is ambiguous. The CDR3 contains 16 residues. The V end was cut by 0 bases, the J end by 0 bases, with 10 bases between. The germline V gene encodes CDR1 SGHRS and CDR2 YFSETQ. CDR3 loop: CASSLDKRSSGNTIYF. CDR3 nucleotide sequence: TGCGCCAGCAGCTTGGATAAGAGGAGCTCTGGAAACACCATATATTTT.

This chain joins TRBV28 and TRBJ2-6; 7 bases line up with TRBD2. The germline V gene encodes CDR1 MDHEN and CDR2 SYDVKM. The V and J ends lost 6 bases and 2 bases, in that order; junction bases with no gene match: 4. This CDR3 contains 15 residues. The CDR3 loop reads CASSQGGAGANVLTF. The CDR3 region has the DNA TGTGCCAGCAGCCAGGGAGGGGCTGGGGCCAACGTCCTGACTTTC. Full variable domain (outside the CDR3, taken from reference TRBV28 and TRBJ2-6): DVKVTQSSRYLVKRTGEKVFLECVQDMDHENMFWYRQDPGLGLRLIYFSYDVKMKEKGDIPEGYSVSREKKERFSLILESASTNQTSMYLCASSQGGAGANVLTFGAGSRLTVL.

The chain recombines TRBV7-9 with TRBJ2-3, with TRBD2 as a possible D gene (5 bases). The CDR3 runs to 15 residues. The V gene's germline CDR1 is SEHNR and CDR2 FQNEAQ (reference sequence). Trimming shortened V by 6 bases and J by 8 bases, and 21 bases separated the two germline ends. The CDR3 DNA sequence: TGTGCCAGCAGTTTGACCCGGGGTCTTGAAGGTACGCAGTATTTT. This codes for CASSLTRGLEGTQYF.

This rearrangement joins TRBV28 to TRBJ2-3; the D gene is possibly TRBD2 (5 bases). The CDR3 has 16 residues. Trimming cost V 2 bases and J 4 bases, with 16 bases left between them. Per the germline V gene, CDR1 is MDHEN and CDR2 is SYDVKM. The CDR3 bases are TGTGCCAGCAGTTTAGGTTCCGGGAAGCTAGCAGATACGCAGTATTTT. Its protein is CASSLGSGKLADTQYF. Full variable domain (remainder filled in from reference TRBV28 and TRBJ2-3): DVKVTQSSRYLVKRTGEKVFLECVQDMDHENMFWYRQDPGLGLRLIYFSYDVKMKEKGDIPEGYSVSREKKERFSLILESASTNQTSMYLCASSLGSGKLADTQYFGPGTRLTVL.

This sequence joins TRBV15 and TRBJ2-7; 7 positions agree with TRBD2. The CDR3 is made up of 15 amino acids. V lost 1 base to trimming and J lost 4 bases; unmatched junction nucleotides: 7. Looked up from germline, CDR1 is LNHNV and CDR2 is YYDKDF (reference sequence). The chain's CDR3 is CATSRGRAGEYEQYF. DNA of the CDR3: TGTGCCACCAGCAGAGGTAGGGCGGGGGAGTACGAGCAGTACTTC.

This clone showed up just once. The chain uses TRBV27 and TRBJ1-1; D might be TRBD1 (5 bases). The CDR3 contains 15 residues. Trimming took off 5 bases at V and 2 bases at J, with 15 bases between the two ends. Germline V gene sequence: CDR1 MNHEY, CDR2 SMNVEV (reference sequence). CDR3 residues: CASSPRQTVNTEAFF. The CDR3 coding sequence is TGTGCCAGCAGTCCAAGACAGACTGTTAACACTGAAGCTTTCTTT.

This sequence joins TRBV7-8 and TRBJ2-7; 9 bases fit TRBD2. CDR3 size: 16 residues. In germline, CDR1 is SGHVS, CDR2 FQNEAQ. V shed 1 base, J shed 1 base, and the junction held 5 bases outside the gene matches. The CDR3: CASSLGGGALSYEQYF. The DNA of the CDR3 is TGTGCCAGCAGCTTAGGCGGGGGGGCTCTATCCTACGAGCAGTACTTC.

V gene TRBV9 combines with J gene TRBJ2-1; 9 bases match TRBD1. The CDR3 is 15 residues long. Per the germline V gene, CDR1 is SGDLS and CDR2 is YYNGEE. Losses at the gene ends were 0 bases for V and 8 bases for J; bases not matched to a gene: 6. This CDR3 is CASSVGVTGGDEQFF. The CDR3 bases are TGTGCCAGCAGCGTAGGAGTGACAGGGGGGGATGAGCAGTTCTTC.

The CDR3 region is CASSVDVRGSPGANVLTF. CDR3 nucleotide sequence: TGTGCCAGCAGCGTAGATGTCAGGGGTTCGCCTGGGGCCAACGTCCTGACTTTC. The chain is built from TRBV9 and TRBJ2-6; a possible D gene is TRBD1 (6 bases). V was trimmed by 0 bases and J by 2 bases, leaving 15 bases between them. The CDR3 sequence is 18 residues long. Germline CDR1 is SGDLS and CDR2 is YYNGEE.

The chain has TRBV3-1 (or the pseudogene TRBV3-2) and TRBJ2-5, with no clear D. There are 13 residues in the CDR3. V dropped 2 bases and J dropped 5 bases, with 9 bases sitting between them. Per the germline V gene, CDR1 is LGHDT and CDR2 is YNNKEL (reference sequence). The CDR3 sequence is CASSQPVLETQYF. CDR3 in DNA: TGTGCCAGCAGCCAACCGGTGTTGGAGACCCAGTACTTC.

The J gene is TRBJ1-5, the V gene TRBV12-3 or TRBV12-4, with D perhaps TRBD1 (5 bases). V lost 5 bases and J 1 base, leaving 6 bases between the germline ends. This CDR3 has 13 residues. The CDR3 sequence is CASSRQSNQPQHF. The CDR3 coding sequence is TGTGCCAGCAGTCGACAGAGCAATCAGCCCCAGCATTTT.

The chain recombines TRBV7-9 with TRBJ1-4; D unresolved. V shed 1 base and J shed 2 bases, with 11 bases lying between them. The CDR3 is 16 amino acids. CDR1 SEHNR and CDR2 FQNEAQ come from the germline V gene (reference sequence). CDR3 DNA: TGTGCCAGCAGCTTAGTCGGAGGGAGTACTAATGAAAAACTGTTTTTT. Its protein is CASSLVGGSTNEKLFF.

The chain links TRBV5-4 to TRBJ2-7, with 11 bases identical to TRBD2. Germline CDR1 and CDR2: SGHNT and YYREEE (reference sequence). CDR3 length equals 15 residues. Trimming took 4 bases from V and 3 from J; bases not matched to a gene: 6. CDR3 coding DNA: TGTGCCAGCAGCGGGGCCGGGACTAGCGGCTACGAGCAGTACTTC. Translation gives CASSGAGTSGYEQYF.

CDR3 bases: TGCGCCAGCAGCCCCTCGAAAGACTGGGACGAGCAGTACTTC. Translating gives CASSPSKDWDEQYF. This chain joins TRBV4-1 and TRBJ2-7; D not certain. Trimming cost V 4 bases and J 5 bases, with 15 bases left between them. Germline CDR1 reads MGHRA; CDR2 reads YSYEKL. CDR3 length equals 14 residues.

The gene calls are TRBV9 and TRBJ2-5, with 8 bases identical to TRBD1. The ends lost 0 bases at V and 5 bases at J; junction bases unmatched: 6. CDR3 length: 15 residues. CDR1 is SGDLS, CDR2 YYNGEE, per germline. CDR3 bases: TGTGCCAGCAGCGTAGGGGCAGGGGGCGGGGAGACCCAGTACTTC. Amino acid sequence: CASSVGAGGGETQYF.

V usage is TRBV4-2 and J usage is TRBJ2-7; 10 positions match TRBD1. V lost 0 bases, J lost 5 bases, and 10 bases stayed unmatched. The CDR3 consists of 17 residues. From germline, CDR1 is LGHNA and CDR2 YNFKEQ. The CDR3 is CASSQDLFGQGEHEQYF. In DNA, the CDR3 is TGTGCCAGCAGCCAAGATCTTTTCGGACAGGGGGAGCACGAGCAGTACTTC.

The V call is TRBV19, the J call TRBJ2-2; 10 positions match TRBD1. Germline lookup yields CDR1 LNHDA and CDR2 SQIVND (reference sequence). V lost 9 bases and J lost 5; bases outside the gene matches: 6. The CDR3 has 14 residues. Here the CDR3 reads CASRGTGVTGELFF. DNA for the CDR3: TGTGCCAGCCGAGGGACAGGGGTTACCGGGGAGCTGTTTTTT. Based on the CDR3 plus reference TRBV19 and TRBJ2-2, the full variable domain is DGGITQSPKYLFRKEGQNVTLSCEQNLNHDAMYWYRQDPGQGLRLIYYSQIVNDFQKGDIAEGYSVSREKKESFPLTVTSAQKNPTAFYLCASRGTGVTGELFFGEGSRLTVL.

This clone is a singleton in its sample. J is TRBJ1-1 and V is TRBV21-1; the table's TRBD1 call for D was not verified on the DNA. TRBV21-1 is flagged as a pseudogene. The CDR3 is 16 residues long. The CDR3 DNA reads as TGTGCCAGCATAGAATGGGGCGGGACAGACTCTGGTAAAGCTTTCTTT. Translated, it gives CASIEWGGTDSGKAFF.

The chain employs TRBV19 and TRBJ1-2; possibly TRBD1 for D (6 bases). The length of the CDR3 is 15 residues. The V end lost 5 bases, the J end lost 4 bases, and 17 bases lay between the germline ends. Germline V lookup: CDR1 LNHDA, CDR2 SQIVND (reference sequence). The CDR3 bases are TGTGCCAGTAGTCCCTCCCCCGGGACAATCTATGGCTACACCTTC. Protein: CASSPSPGTIYGYTF.

J is TRBJ2-7 and V is TRBV6-5; tentative D call: TRBD1 (5 bases). The germline CDR1 and CDR2 sequences are MNHEY and SVGAGI. Trimming removed 6 bases at V and 4 bases at J, with 19 bases between. This CDR3 has 15 amino acids. The CDR3 protein is CASSNIDRTLYEQYF. The CDR3 region has the DNA TGTGCCAGCAGCAACATCGACAGAACTTTATACGAGCAGTACTTC.

V is TRBV2 and J is TRBJ2-1; possible D gene TRBD1, 6 bases. Trimming removed 8 bases at V and 4 bases at J, with 18 bases between. Germline V lookup: CDR1 SNHLY, CDR2 FYNNEI. The CDR3 totals 15 residues. The CDR3 loop is CASAWGLGAYNEQFF. The CDR3, as DNA: TGTGCCAGCGCCTGGGGGCTAGGGGCTTACAATGAGCAGTTCTTC.

The chain joins TRBV19 to TRBJ1-1, with TRBD1 matching over 11 bases. This CDR3 has 15 residues. CDR1 is LNHDA and CDR2 is SQIVND in the germline V gene (reference sequence). With 2 bases clipped from V and 9 bases from J, the junction kept 8 bases outside the gene matches. CDR3 loop: CASSIMGTGGGKAFF. CDR3 in DNA: TGTGCCAGTAGTATAATGGGGACAGGGGGAGGAAAAGCTTTCTTT.

The rearrangement links TRBV19 to TRBJ1-4, with D possibly being TRBD1 (6 bases). Between the trimmed V and J ends, which lost 5 bases and 1 base, there was a span of 11 bases. CDR1 LNHDA and CDR2 SQIVND come from the germline V gene (reference sequence). CDR3 length: 15 residues. For the CDR3, the DNA is TGTGCCAGTAGTCCCGGACAGCAAACTAATGAAAAACTGTTTTTT. It yields the protein CASSPGQQTNEKLFF.

V usage is TRBV7-9 and J usage is TRBJ2-3, with 7 bases identical to TRBD2. The J segment lost 5 bases and the V segment lost 5 bases, leaving 10 bases of the junction unmatched. This CDR3 is built from 15 residues. The V gene's germline CDR1 is SEHNR and CDR2 FQNEAQ (reference sequence). CDR3 bases: TGTGCCAGCAGCCCCGGGGGAGGGGCCGGAGATACGCAGTATTTT. It specifies CASSPGGGAGDTQYF.

The sample holds one count of this clone. The chain joins TRBV2 to TRBJ2-5; D possibly corresponds to TRBD2 (5 bases). V shed 3 bases and J shed 4 bases, with 12 bases lying between them. The CDR3 loop spans 14 amino acids. CDR1 and CDR2 from the germline V gene are SNHLY and FYNNEI. This CDR3 is CASSDWERRETQYF. CDR3 in DNA: TGTGCCAGCAGTGATTGGGAGCGGCGAGAGACCCAGTACTTC.

The chain has TRBV19 and TRBJ2-7, with TRBD2 identical over 15 bases. Germline V gene data show CDR1 as LNHDA and CDR2 as SQIVND (reference sequence). V was clipped by 4 bases and J by 0 bases; unmatched bases: 7. The CDR3 has 18 amino acids. CDR3 residues: CASSTPGTSGRNSYEQYF. CDR3 in DNA: TGTGCCAGTAGTACCCCCGGGACTAGCGGGAGGAACTCCTACGAGCAGTACTTC. The complete variable domain, with remaining parts taken from reference TRBV19 and TRBJ2-7, reads DGGITQSPKYLFRKEGQNVTLSCEQNLNHDAMYWYRQDPGQGLRLIYYSQIVNDFQKGDIAEGYSVSREKKESFPLTVTSAQKNPTAFYLCASSTPGTSGRNSYEQYFGPGTRLTVT.

This sequence joins TRBV9 and TRBJ2-7, with 10 nucleotides matching TRBD2. This CDR3 has 15 residues. CDR1 is SGDLS, CDR2 YYNGEE, per germline. V lost 4 bases to trimming and J lost 6 bases; unmatched junction nucleotides: 10. CDR3 amino acids: CASSPQRGGLGEQYF. The DNA for the CDR3 is TGTGCCAGCAGCCCCCAGCGGGGGGGCTTAGGCGAGCAGTACTTC.